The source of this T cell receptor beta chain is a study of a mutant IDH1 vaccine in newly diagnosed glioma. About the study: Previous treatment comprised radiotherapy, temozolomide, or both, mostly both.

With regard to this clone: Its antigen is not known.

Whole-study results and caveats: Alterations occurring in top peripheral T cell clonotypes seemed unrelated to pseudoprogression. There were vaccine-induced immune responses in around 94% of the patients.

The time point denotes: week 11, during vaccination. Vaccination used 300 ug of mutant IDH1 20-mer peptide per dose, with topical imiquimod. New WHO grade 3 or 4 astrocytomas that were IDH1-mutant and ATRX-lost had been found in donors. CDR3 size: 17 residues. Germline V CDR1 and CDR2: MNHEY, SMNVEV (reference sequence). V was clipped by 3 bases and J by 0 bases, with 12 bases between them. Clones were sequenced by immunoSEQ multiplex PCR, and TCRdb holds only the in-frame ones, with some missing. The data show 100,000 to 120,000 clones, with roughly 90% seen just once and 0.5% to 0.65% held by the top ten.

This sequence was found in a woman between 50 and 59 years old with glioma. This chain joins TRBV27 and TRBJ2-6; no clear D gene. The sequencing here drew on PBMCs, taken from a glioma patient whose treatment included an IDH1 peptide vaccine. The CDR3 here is CASSFWAVGSGANVLTF. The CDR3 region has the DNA TGTGCCAGCAGTTTTTGGGCTGTCGGCTCTGGGGCCAACGTCCTGACTTTC.